The subject of this entry is one TCR beta chain. This record belongs to a study of OX40 agonist ivuxolimab in advanced cancers. In the study overall: A mean age of approximately 60 years, range about 23 to 80, was recorded, and over 65% were male. Partial responses were recorded for three patients, including one with hepatocellular carcinoma and two with cutaneous melanoma.

Germline V CDR1 and CDR2: MNHEY, SVGAGI. The CDR3 consists of 14 residues. With 0 bases removed from V and 4 bases from J, the gap between germline ends came to 9 bases. Sequencing used immunoSEQ multiplex PCR; TCRdb keeps in-frame clones, though not all of them. The sample yields 35,000 or so clones, more than 75% seen once. The sequence was obtained from an adult with an advanced solid tumor such as melanoma, head and neck, liver or kidney cancer. This specimen consisted of CD4+ or CD8+ T cells sorted from blood, obtained in a trial of the OX40 agonist ivuxolimab. The rearrangement uses TRBV6-5 and TRBJ2-5; D is uncertain. CDR3 coding DNA: TGTGCCAGCAGTTACTCCTTTGGGTCAGAGACCCAGTACTTC. As protein: CASSYSFGSETQYF.